The T cell receptor beta chain under discussion was sequenced for a study of blood T cell repertoires in COVID-19. Study summary: Spain, Italy and the United States supplied samples that represented acute and convalescent COVID-19.

Profiled with immunoSEQ multiplex PCR; TCRdb holds only in-frame clones, not every one. The data contain 300,000 to 450,000 clones, 85% of them singletons. The CDR3 consists of 17 residues. Germline CDR1 is LNHDA and CDR2 is SQIVND (reference sequence). V was shortened by 3 bases and J by 0 bases, with 15 bases between the two germline ends. The TCR sequence derives from a young woman with acute or convalescent COVID-19. Material for sequencing was peripheral blood. V and J are TRBV19 and TRBJ1-3; D not certain. CDR3 sequence (DNA): TGTGCCAGTAGTATGAGGTCGATGTCGGTCTCTGGAAACACCATATATTTT. Translating gives CASSMRSMSVSGNTIYF.